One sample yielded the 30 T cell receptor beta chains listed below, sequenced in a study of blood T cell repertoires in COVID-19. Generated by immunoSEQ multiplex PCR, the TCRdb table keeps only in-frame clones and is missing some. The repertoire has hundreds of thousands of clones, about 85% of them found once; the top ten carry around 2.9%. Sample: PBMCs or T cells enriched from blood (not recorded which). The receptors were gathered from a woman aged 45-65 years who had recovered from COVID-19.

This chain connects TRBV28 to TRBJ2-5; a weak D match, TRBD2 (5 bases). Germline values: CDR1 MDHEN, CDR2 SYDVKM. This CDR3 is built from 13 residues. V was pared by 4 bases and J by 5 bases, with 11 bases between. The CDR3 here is CASSSTSRETQYF. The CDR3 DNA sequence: TGTGCCAGCAGTTCAACTAGTAGGGAGACCCAGTACTTC.

CDR3 residues: CASSSQGAVEKLFF. As DNA, the CDR3 is TGTGCCAGCAGCTCACAGGGGGCTGTCGAAAAACTGTTTTTT. The chain is built from TRBV7-2 and TRBJ1-4; TRBD1 matches 9 bases. The CDR3 runs 14 residues. Germline CDR1 reads SGHTA; CDR2 reads FQGNSA. V shed 4 bases, J shed 8 bases, and the junction held 5 bases outside the gene matches.

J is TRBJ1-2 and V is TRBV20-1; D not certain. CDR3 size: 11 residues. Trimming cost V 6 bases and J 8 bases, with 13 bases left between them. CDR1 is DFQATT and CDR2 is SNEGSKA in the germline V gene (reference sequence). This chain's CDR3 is CSAGLSKGYTF. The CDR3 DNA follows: TGCAGTGCCGGACTCAGTAAGGGCTACACCTTC.

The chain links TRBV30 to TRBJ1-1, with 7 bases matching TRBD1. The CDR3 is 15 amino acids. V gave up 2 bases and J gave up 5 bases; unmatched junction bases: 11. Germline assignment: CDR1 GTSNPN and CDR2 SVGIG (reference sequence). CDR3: CAWSFPDRDGTEAFF. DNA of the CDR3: TGTGCCTGGAGTTTCCCCGACAGGGACGGGACTGAAGCTTTCTTT.

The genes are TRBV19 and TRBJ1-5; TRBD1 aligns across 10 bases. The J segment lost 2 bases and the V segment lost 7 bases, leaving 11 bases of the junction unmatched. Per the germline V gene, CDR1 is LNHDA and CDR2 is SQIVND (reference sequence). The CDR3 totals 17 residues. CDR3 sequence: CASTSFGQGGGNQPQHF. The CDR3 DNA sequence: TGTGCCAGTACTTCATTCGGACAGGGGGGCGGCAATCAGCCCCAGCATTTT.

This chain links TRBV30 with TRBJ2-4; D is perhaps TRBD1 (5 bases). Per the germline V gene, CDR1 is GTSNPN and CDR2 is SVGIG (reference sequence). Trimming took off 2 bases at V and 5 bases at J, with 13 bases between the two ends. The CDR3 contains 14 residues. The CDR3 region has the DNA TGTGCCTGGAGTATGGGTTCCAGGGAAAACATTCAGTACTTC. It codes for CAWSMGSRENIQYF.

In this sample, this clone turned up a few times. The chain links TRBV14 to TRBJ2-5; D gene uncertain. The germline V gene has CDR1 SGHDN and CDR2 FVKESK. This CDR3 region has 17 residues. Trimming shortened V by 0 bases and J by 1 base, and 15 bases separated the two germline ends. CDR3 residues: CASSQDNERLTQETQYF. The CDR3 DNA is TGTGCCAGCAGCCAAGATAATGAGCGCTTGACCCAAGAGACCCAGTACTTC.

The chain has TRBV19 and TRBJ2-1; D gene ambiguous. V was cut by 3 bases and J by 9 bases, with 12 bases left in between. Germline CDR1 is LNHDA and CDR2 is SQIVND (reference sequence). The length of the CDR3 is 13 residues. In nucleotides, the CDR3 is TGTGCCAGTAGTATTCGCGTCGTTGGTGAGCAGTTCTTC. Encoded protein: CASSIRVVGEQFF.

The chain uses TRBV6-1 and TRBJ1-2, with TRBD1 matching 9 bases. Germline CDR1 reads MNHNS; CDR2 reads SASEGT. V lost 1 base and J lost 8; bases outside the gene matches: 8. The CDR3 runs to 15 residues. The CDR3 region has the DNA TGTGCCAGCAGTGAAGGACCGGGACAGGGTGAAGGCTACACCTTC. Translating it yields CASSEGPGQGEGYTF.

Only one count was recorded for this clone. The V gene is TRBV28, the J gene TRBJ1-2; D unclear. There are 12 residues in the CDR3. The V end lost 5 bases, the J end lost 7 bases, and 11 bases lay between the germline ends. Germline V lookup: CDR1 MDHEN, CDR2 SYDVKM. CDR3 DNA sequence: TGTGCCAGCAGTCTCCATACTAGTGGCTACACCTTC. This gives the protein CASSLHTSGYTF.

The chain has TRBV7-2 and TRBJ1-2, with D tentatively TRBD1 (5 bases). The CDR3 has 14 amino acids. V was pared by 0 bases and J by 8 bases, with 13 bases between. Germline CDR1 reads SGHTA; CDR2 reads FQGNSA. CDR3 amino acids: CASSLAEGAKGYTF. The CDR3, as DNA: TGTGCCAGCAGCTTAGCGGAAGGGGCGAAGGGCTACACCTTC.

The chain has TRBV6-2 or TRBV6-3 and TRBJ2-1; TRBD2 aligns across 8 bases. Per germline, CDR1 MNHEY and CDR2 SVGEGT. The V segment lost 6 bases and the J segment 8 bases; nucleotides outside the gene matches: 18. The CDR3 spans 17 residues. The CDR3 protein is CASSPTSTGGLFHEQFF. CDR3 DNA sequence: TGTGCCAGCAGCCCTACCAGCACGGGAGGGCTTTTCCATGAGCAGTTCTTC.

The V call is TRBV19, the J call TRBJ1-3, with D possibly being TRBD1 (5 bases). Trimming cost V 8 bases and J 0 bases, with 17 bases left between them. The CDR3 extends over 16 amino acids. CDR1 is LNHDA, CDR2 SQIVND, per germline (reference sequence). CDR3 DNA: TGTGCCAGTCGCGGAACGGGGGGGAGCTCTGGAAACACCATATATTTT. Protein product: CASRGTGGSSGNTIYF.

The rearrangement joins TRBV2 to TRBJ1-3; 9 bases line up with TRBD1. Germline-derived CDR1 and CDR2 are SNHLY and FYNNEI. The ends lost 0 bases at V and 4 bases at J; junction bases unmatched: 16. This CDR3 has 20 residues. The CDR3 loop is CASSEALLGQGRLSGNTIYF. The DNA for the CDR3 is TGTGCCAGCAGTGAAGCCCTCCTGGGACAGGGCCGCCTCTCGGGAAACACCATATATTTT.

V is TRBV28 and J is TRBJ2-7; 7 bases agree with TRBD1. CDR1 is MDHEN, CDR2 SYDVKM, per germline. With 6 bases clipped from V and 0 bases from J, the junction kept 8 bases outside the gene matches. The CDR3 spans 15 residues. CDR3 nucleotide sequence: TGTGCCAGCAGCCCGACAGGGTCGAGCTCCTACGAGCAGTACTTC. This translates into CASSPTGSSSYEQYF.

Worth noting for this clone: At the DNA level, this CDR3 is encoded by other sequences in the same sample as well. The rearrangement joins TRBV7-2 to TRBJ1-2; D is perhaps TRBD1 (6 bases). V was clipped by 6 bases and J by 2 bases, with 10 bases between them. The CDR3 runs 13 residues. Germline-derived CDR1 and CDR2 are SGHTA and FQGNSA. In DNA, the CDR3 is TGTGCCAGCAGAAGTACAGGGAACTATGGCTACACCTTC. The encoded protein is CASRSTGNYGYTF.

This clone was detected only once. Here the CDR3 DNA reads TGCGCCAGCAGCCAAGAAGATAGCGGGAGGTACAATGAGCAGTTCTTC. Protein product: CASSQEDSGRYNEQFF. The chain uses TRBV4-1 and TRBJ2-1; TRBD2 agrees at 10 bases. Germline trimming cut 0 bases from V and 4 bases from J; bases unmatched to any gene: 3. The CDR3 runs 16 residues. CDR1 is MGHRA, CDR2 YSYEKL, per germline.

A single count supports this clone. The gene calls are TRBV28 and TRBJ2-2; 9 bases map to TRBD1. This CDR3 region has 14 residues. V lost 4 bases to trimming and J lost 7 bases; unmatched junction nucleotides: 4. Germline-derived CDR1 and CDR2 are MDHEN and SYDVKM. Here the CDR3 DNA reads TGTGCCAGCAGTTCACAGGGGGCCGGCGGGGAGCTGTTTTTT. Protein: CASSSQGAGGELFF.

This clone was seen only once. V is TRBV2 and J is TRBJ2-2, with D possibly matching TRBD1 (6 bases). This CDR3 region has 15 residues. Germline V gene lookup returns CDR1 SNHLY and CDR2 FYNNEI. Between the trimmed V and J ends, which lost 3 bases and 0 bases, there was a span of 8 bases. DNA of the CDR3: TGTGCCAGCAGTGATGACAGGCCGAACACCGGGGAGCTGTTTTTT. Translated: CASSDDRPNTGELFF.

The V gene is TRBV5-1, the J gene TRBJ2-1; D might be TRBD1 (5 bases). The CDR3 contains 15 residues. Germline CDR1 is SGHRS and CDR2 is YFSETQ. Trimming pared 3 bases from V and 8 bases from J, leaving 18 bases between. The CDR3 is CASSWGEVRTHEQFF. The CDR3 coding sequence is TGCGCCAGCAGCTGGGGCGAGGTTAGAACCCATGAGCAGTTCTTC.

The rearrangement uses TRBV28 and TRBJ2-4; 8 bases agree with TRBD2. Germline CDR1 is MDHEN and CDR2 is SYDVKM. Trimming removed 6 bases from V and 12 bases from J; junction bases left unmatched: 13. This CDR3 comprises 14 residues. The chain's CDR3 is CASSPRLAMWPQYF. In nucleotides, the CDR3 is TGTGCCAGCAGCCCTCGACTAGCGATGTGGCCTCAGTACTTC.

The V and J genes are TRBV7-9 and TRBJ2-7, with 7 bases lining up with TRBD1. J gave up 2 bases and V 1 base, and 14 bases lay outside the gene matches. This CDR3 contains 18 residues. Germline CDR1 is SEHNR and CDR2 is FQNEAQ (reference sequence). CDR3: CASSLEDRYSPGAYEQYF. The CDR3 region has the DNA TGTGCCAGCAGCTTAGAGGACAGGTACTCCCCAGGGGCCTACGAGCAGTACTTC.

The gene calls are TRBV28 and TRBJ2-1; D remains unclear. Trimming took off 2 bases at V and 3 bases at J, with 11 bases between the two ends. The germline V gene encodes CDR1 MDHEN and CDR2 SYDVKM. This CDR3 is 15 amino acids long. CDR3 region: CASSLPPQSYNEQFF. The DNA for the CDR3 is TGTGCCAGCAGTTTACCTCCACAGAGCTACAATGAGCAGTTCTTC.

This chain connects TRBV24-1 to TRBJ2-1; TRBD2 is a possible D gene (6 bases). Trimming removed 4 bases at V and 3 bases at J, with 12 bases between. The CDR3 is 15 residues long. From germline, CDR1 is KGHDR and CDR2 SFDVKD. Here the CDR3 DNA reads TGTGCCACCAGTGACCTCTCCGGGAGCTACAATGAGCAGTTCTTC. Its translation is CATSDLSGSYNEQFF.

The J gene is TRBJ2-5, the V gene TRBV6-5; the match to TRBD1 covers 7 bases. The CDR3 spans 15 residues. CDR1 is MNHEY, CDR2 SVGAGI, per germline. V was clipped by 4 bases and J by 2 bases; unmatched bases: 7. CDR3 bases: TGTGCCAGCAGTTCCTCTGGGGGACAGCAAGAGACCCAGTACTTC. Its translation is CASSSSGGQQETQYF.

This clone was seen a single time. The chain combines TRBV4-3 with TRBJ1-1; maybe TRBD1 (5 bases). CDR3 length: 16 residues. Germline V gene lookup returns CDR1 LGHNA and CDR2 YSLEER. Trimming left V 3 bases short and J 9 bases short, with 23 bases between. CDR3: CASSHLSGTAGTKAFF. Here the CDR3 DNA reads TGCGCCAGCAGCCATCTATCCGGGACGGCGGGAACTAAAGCTTTCTTT.

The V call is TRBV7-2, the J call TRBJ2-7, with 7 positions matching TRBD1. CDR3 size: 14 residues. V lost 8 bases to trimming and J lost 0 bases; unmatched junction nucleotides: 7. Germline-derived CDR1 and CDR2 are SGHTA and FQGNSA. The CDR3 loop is CASGGQHSSYEQYF. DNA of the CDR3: TGTGCCAGCGGGGGACAGCATAGCTCCTACGAGCAGTACTTC.

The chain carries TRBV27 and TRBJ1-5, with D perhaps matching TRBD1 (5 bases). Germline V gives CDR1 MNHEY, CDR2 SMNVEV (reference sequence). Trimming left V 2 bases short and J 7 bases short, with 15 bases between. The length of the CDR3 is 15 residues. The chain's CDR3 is CASSLEGAGLQPQHF. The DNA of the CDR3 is TGTGCCAGCAGTTTAGAAGGGGCAGGGTTACAGCCCCAGCATTTT.

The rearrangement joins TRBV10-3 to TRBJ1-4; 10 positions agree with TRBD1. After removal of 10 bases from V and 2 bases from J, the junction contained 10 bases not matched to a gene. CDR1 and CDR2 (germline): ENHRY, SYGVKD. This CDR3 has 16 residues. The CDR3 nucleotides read TGTGCCACCAGCTCCGGGACAGGGGTGACTAATGAAAAACTGTTTTTT. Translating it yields CATSSGTGVTNEKLFF.

CDR3 region: CASSLGGNPGNTIYF. CDR3 DNA: TGTGCCAGCAGCTTAGGAGGGAATCCTGGAAACACCATATATTTT. V gene TRBV7-8 combines with J gene TRBJ1-3; no clear D. The CDR3 has 15 residues. The germline V gene has CDR1 SGHVS and CDR2 FQNEAQ. V was clipped by 1 base and J by 2 bases, with 9 bases between them.